This TCR beta chain was profiled in a study of blood T cell repertoires in COVID-19. Whole-study context: PBMCs, B-cell-depleted T cells, or T cells were the source of the cDNA or gDNA that made up the material.

Original analysis: By means of reference gene primer amplification, nucleated cell counts were estimated. Generated by immunoSEQ multiplex PCR, the TCRdb table keeps only in-frame clones and is missing some. V and J calls plus clone size are reproduced from that table; the DNA served to infer D and trimming. The table shows hundreds of thousands of clones, with 89% occurring only once. Participants were aged roughly 18 to 90 years, lived in 25 or so US areas, and enrolled virtually. Symptom resolution, clearance, or two negative PCRs marked the recovered donors of Cohort 3. V was pared by 9 bases and J by 5 bases, with 22 bases between. The CDR3 has 15 residues. Germline CDR1 SGHAT, CDR2 FQNNGV.

This clonotype originated in a man aged 60-69 years who had recovered from COVID-19. The chain links TRBV11-2 to TRBJ2-5, with D perhaps TRBD1 (5 bases). The sample was PBMCs or T cells enriched from blood (not recorded which). The CDR3 region is CASRAVRAIFETQYF. CDR3 DNA: TGTGCCAGTCGGGCGGTCAGGGCCATTTTTGAGACCCAGTACTTC.